This T cell receptor beta chain was captured in a study of blood T cells in healthy people across ages. Donors each provided 9.5 to 10 milliliters of peripheral blood. Germline lookup yields CDR1 WNHNN and CDR2 SYGVQD (reference sequence). This CDR3 contains 10 residues. The authors ran a second PCR of about 6 to 11 cycles using a sample-barcoded 5' primer and a J-beta primer mix. Each single sample gave us at least 3 million CDR3-containing paired-end reads. One entry per CDR3 protein, called by TCRdb with MiXCR from the 5' RACE reads. The sample records about 640,000 distinct CDR3 sequences, about 54% being singletons.

This clonotype originated in a man aged 55 to 70 in good health. The chain couples TRBV10-1 to TRBJ2-5, with D tentatively TRBD1 (5 bases). Input material: blood. The CDR3, as DNA: TGCGCAGGGGTCTACAATGAGCAGTACTTC. Protein product: CAGVYNEQYF.